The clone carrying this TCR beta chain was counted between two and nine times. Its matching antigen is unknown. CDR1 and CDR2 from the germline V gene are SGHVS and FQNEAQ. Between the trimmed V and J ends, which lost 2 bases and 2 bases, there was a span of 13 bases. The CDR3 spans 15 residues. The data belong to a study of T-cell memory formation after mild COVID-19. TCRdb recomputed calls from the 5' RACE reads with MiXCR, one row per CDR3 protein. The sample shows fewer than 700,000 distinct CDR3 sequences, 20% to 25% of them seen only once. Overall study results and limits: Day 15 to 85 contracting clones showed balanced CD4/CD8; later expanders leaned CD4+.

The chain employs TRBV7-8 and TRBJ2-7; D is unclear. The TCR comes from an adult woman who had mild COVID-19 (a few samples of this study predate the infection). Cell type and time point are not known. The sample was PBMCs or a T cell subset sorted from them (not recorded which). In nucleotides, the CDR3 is TGTGCCAGCAGCTTATTCGAAGAGATCCCCTACGAGCAGTACTTC. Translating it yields CASSLFEEIPYEQYF.